This T cell receptor (beta chain) was profiled in a study of OX40 agonist ivuxolimab in advanced cancers. Study context: Every 2 weeks, patients got intravenous ivuxolimab at one of six dose levels (0.01-10 mg/kg). Participants could have had prior anti-PD-1, anti-PD-L1 or anti-CTLA-4 therapy, and around 40% had some.

Regarding the study as a whole: More expanded clones were found, on average, in CD8+ than in CD4+ T cells.

Using immunoSEQ multiplex PCR, the repertoire was profiled, and TCRdb retains in-frame clones only, with some absent. The table shows some 14,000 clones, with 84% occurring only once. To note about this clone: Its antigen is not identified.

On cycle 4 day 1 and cycle 7 day 1, as well as at baseline, blood was sampled. Germline V lookup: CDR1 MNHNS, CDR2 SASEGT. This CDR3 contains 13 residues. V lost 9 bases to trimming and J lost 4 bases, with 13 bases between them. The clonotype originates from an adult with an advanced solid tumor such as melanoma, head and neck, liver or kidney cancer. Specimen: CD4+ or CD8+ T cells sorted from blood, collected in a trial of the OX40 agonist ivuxolimab. The chain is built from TRBV6-1 and TRBJ2-1; D is perhaps TRBD1 (8 bases). The CDR3 protein is CASHRGGYNEQFF. The CDR3 nucleotides are TGTGCCAGTCACAGGGGGGGGTACAATGAGCAGTTCTTC.